These 27 T cell receptor beta chains were sequenced from one sample in a study of CD8+ T cells in alopecia areata. RNA extraction and reverse transcription yielded cDNA as sequencing template. Data came from immunoSEQ multiplex PCR; TCRdb stores just in-frame clones and leaves some out. The table shows some 99,000 clones, with about 64% occurring only once. Noted treatment: oral pan-JAK inhibitor, 5-10 mg twice daily. The sample in question was CD8+ T cells sorted from blood, obtained at week 4, from a patient treated with tofacitinib. The receptors shown here come from a human donor with alopecia areata.

This clone was detected only a few times. This rearrangement joins TRBV4-3 to TRBJ2-5; D not certain. Germline V lookup: CDR1 LGHNA, CDR2 YSLEER. V lost 0 bases and J lost 2, with 4 bases in between. This CDR3 spans 13 amino acids. CDR3 nucleotides: TGCGCCAGCAGCCAAGATACGCAAGAGACCCAGTACTTC. Its protein is CASSQDTQETQYF.

The CDR3 DNA reads TGCGCCAGCAGCCAGGACCGGGGCAGCACTGAAGCTTTCTTT. It codes for CASSQDRGSTEAFF. This sequence joins TRBV4-1 and TRBJ1-1; D possibly corresponds to TRBD1 (5 bases). This CDR3 has 14 residues. V lost 3 bases to trimming and J lost 4 bases, with 12 bases between them. Germline CDR1 is MGHRA and CDR2 is YSYEKL.

This clone was counted only a few times. Other nucleotide sequences in the sample specify the same CDR3. J is TRBJ1-1 and V is TRBV7-9; no firm D call. The CDR3 is 11 amino acids. Germline assignment: CDR1 SEHNR and CDR2 FQNEAQ (reference sequence). V lost 1 base and J 4 bases, leaving 1 base between the germline ends. For the CDR3, the DNA is TGTGCCAGCAGCTTAGGCACTGAAGCTTTCTTT. Translating it yields CASSLGTEAFF.

The chain's CDR3 is CSVRLGGSEQYF. The CDR3 bases are TGCAGCGTCAGACTCGGGGGGTCCGAGCAGTACTTC. The V and J genes are TRBV29-1 and TRBJ2-7; 7 positions match TRBD2. The CDR3 extends over 12 amino acids. Germline V gene lookup returns CDR1 SQVTM and CDR2 ANQGSEA. The junction had 8 bases not matched to a gene; V was cut back by 6 bases and J by 6 bases.

J is TRBJ2-1 and V is TRBV5-1; TRBD2 agrees at 7 bases. Germline assignment: CDR1 SGHRS and CDR2 YFSETQ. The CDR3 totals 16 residues. J gave up 4 bases and V 1 base, and 8 bases lay outside the gene matches. CDR3 sequence: CASSLRSTSEYNEQFF. The CDR3 DNA reads TGCGCCAGCAGCTTGCGATCTACTAGCGAATACAATGAGCAGTTCTTC.

The CDR3 loop is CASSLGSGVGIQYF. The CDR3 region has the DNA TGTGCCAGCAGTTTAGGGTCCGGGGTTGGCATTCAGTACTTC. This sequence joins TRBV28 and TRBJ2-4; D might be TRBD2 (5 bases). There are 14 residues in the CDR3. From germline, CDR1 is MDHEN and CDR2 SYDVKM. The V and J ends lost 2 bases and 9 bases respectively, with 14 bases between them. Based on the CDR3 plus reference TRBV28 and TRBJ2-4, the full variable domain is DVKVTQSSRYLVKRTGEKVFLECVQDMDHENMFWYRQDPGLGLRLIYFSYDVKMKEKGDIPEGYSVSREKKERFSLILESASTNQTSMYLCASSLGSGVGIQYFGAGTRLSVL.

V and J are TRBV12-5 and TRBJ2-5; no reliable D call. CDR3 length equals 14 residues. Trimming took 1 base from V and 1 from J, leaving 7 bases between them. Germline-derived CDR1 and CDR2 are LGHNT and FRNRAP. DNA of the CDR3: TGTGCTAGTGGTTTGGGGGCGTCCCAAGAGACCCAGTACTTC. Protein: CASGLGASQETQYF.

This clone showed up just a few times. The chain uses TRBV28 and TRBJ1-1; D is uncertain. CDR1 is MDHEN and CDR2 is SYDVKM in the germline V gene. The V and J ends lost 7 bases and 5 bases respectively, with 17 bases between them. The CDR3 spans 14 residues. The CDR3 nucleotides are TGTGCCAGCACTGTTAGGATCGCCGGAACTGAAGCTTTCTTT. Its translation: CASTVRIAGTEAFF.

This clone was seen only once. The chain combines TRBV27 with TRBJ2-2, with D tentatively TRBD2 (5 bases). Per germline, CDR1 MNHEY and CDR2 SMNVEV (reference sequence). The CDR3 loop spans 18 amino acids. V lost 5 bases and J lost 1, with 20 bases in between. The CDR3, as DNA: TGTGCCAGCAGTAGAATATCCCCCTTTGGGAGGAACACCGGGGAGCTGTTTTTT. Translated: CASSRISPFGRNTGELFF.

The chain's CDR3 is CASSDRGFQNTEAFF. In nucleotides, the CDR3 is TGTGCCAGCAGTGACAGGGGGTTTCAGAACACTGAAGCTTTCTTT. This chain connects TRBV7-8 to TRBJ1-1; 9 nucleotides match TRBD1. V shed 6 bases, J shed 1 base, and the junction held 6 bases outside the gene matches. Germline V gene sequence: CDR1 SGHVS, CDR2 FQNEAQ. There are 15 residues in the CDR3.

The V call is TRBV30, the J call TRBJ2-1; a weak D match, TRBD2 (5 bases). Germline lookup yields CDR1 GTSNPN and CDR2 SVGIG (reference sequence). The CDR3 loop spans 14 amino acids. Deletions cut 0 bases from V and 3 bases from J, with 9 bases between. CDR3 protein: CAWSVQTIYNEQFF. CDR3 bases: TGTGCCTGGAGTGTACAGACTATCTACAATGAGCAGTTCTTC. Together with reference TRBV30 and TRBJ2-1, the CDR3 gives the full variable domain: SQTIHQWPATLVQPVGSPLSLECTVEGTSNPNLYWYRQAAGRGLQLLFYSVGIGQISSEVPQNLSASRPQDRQFILSSKKLLLSDSGFYLCAWSVQTIYNEQFFGPGTRLTVL.

This clone was counted between two and nine times. V is TRBV25-1 and J is TRBJ2-3; D unclear. The CDR3 length is 14 residues. Per germline, CDR1 MGHDK and CDR2 SYGVNS. Trimming took off 3 bases at V and 6 bases at J, with 13 bases between the two ends. In DNA form, the CDR3 reads TGTGCCAGCAGTGACAAGTATAGGATTGATACGCAGTATTTT. This gives the protein CASSDKYRIDTQYF.

The genes are TRBV27 and TRBJ2-1; TRBD2 aligns across 7 bases. The trim removed 8 bases at V and 2 bases at J, leaving 6 bases unmatched. CDR3 length equals 14 residues. Germline assignment: CDR1 MNHEY and CDR2 SMNVEV (reference sequence). CDR3 sequence (DNA): TGTGCCAGCGCAGGACTAGGGACCTACAATGAGCAGTTCTTC. This sequence encodes CASAGLGTYNEQFF.

This chain links TRBV23-1 with TRBJ2-7; possibly TRBD1 or TRBD2 for D (6 bases each). TRBV23-1 is an ORF, with its function uncertain. Deletions cut 4 bases from V and 3 bases from J, with 25 bases between. The CDR3 has 18 residues. CDR3 amino acids: CASSPGQGSPLGGYEQYF. Here the CDR3 DNA reads TGCGCCAGCAGTCCGGGGCAGGGGTCTCCTCTGGGGGGCTACGAGCAGTACTTC.

The V call is TRBV5-1, the J call TRBJ1-2, with D perhaps TRBD1 (5 bases). V gave up 3 bases and J gave up 8 bases, with 23 bases separating them. CDR1 and CDR2 (germline): SGHRS, YFSETQ. This CDR3 is built from 16 residues. CDR3 DNA sequence: TGCGCCAGCAGCTCCGTTCTTAGGGCAGGGTTAGACGGCTACACCTTC. Protein sequence: CASSSVLRAGLDGYTF.

The CDR3 spells CASSGLAGGDTQYF. CDR3 nucleotides: TGTGCCAGCAGCGGACTAGCGGGTGGAGATACGCAGTATTTT. The chain joins TRBV7-2 to TRBJ2-3, with 11 bases identical to TRBD2. From germline, CDR1 is SGHTA and CDR2 FQGNSA. This CDR3 spans 14 amino acids. Unmatched junction bases numbered 3, after V lost 5 bases and J lost 5 bases.

The chain is built from TRBV4-3 and TRBJ2-2, with D maybe TRBD2 (5 bases). The CDR3 has 15 residues. The V and J ends lost 0 bases and 3 bases respectively, with 8 bases between them. CDR1 and CDR2 from the germline V gene are LGHNA and YSLEER. DNA of the CDR3: TGCGCCAGCAGCCAAGAGTCCGGGGACACCGGGGAGCTGTTTTTT. As protein: CASSQESGDTGELFF.

This clone was seen more than once but under ten times. This rearrangement joins TRBV4-1 to TRBJ2-7; possibly TRBD2 for D (6 bases). The CDR3 is made up of 16 amino acids. The germline V gene has CDR1 MGHRA and CDR2 YSYEKL. Between the trimmed V and J ends, which lost 0 bases and 6 bases, there was a span of 18 bases. CDR3 DNA sequence: TGCGCCAGCAGCCAAGACGGGGGTACGGGATCGGGCGAGCAGTACTTC. Its translation: CASSQDGGTGSGEQYF.

The V call is TRBV4-2, the J call TRBJ2-2; D is undetermined. The V and J ends lost 1 base and 7 bases respectively, with 7 bases between them. This CDR3 contains 13 residues. CDR1 and CDR2 from the germline V gene are LGHNA and YNFKEQ. The CDR3 DNA reads TGTGCCAGCAGCCAAGGGGGATACGGGGAGCTGTTTTTT. It is translated as CASSQGGYGELFF.

This CDR3 is CAWSDTGVDEQYF. The CDR3 nucleotides are TGTGCCTGGAGTGACACAGGGGTCGACGAGCAGTACTTC. The gene calls are TRBV30 and TRBJ2-7; 7 nucleotides align to TRBD1. CDR3 length: 13 residues. CDR1 GTSNPN and CDR2 SVGIG come from the germline V gene (reference sequence). V lost 1 base to trimming and J lost 5 bases; unmatched junction nucleotides: 5.

The gene calls are TRBV27 and TRBJ2-1, with D maybe TRBD1 (6 bases). In germline, CDR1 is MNHEY, CDR2 SMNVEV (reference sequence). The CDR3 runs 16 residues. V lost 4 bases to trimming and J lost 5 bases, with 18 bases between them. CDR3 DNA: TGTGCCAGCAGTTGGGGTCCAGGACAGTACAACAATGAGCAGTTCTTC. Protein product: CASSWGPGQYNNEQFF.

The V call is TRBV27, the J call TRBJ2-3; either TRBD1 or TRBD2 may supply D (5 bases each). V was pared by 6 bases and J by 2 bases, with 12 bases between. This CDR3 is built from 14 residues. The germline V gene has CDR1 MNHEY and CDR2 SMNVEV (reference sequence). Here the CDR3 reads CASSPLGATDTQYF. DNA for the CDR3: TGTGCCAGCAGCCCGCTCGGGGCCACAGATACGCAGTATTTT.

The chain employs TRBV28 and TRBJ2-7; TRBD2 aligns across 12 bases. In germline, CDR1 is MDHEN, CDR2 SYDVKM. The CDR3 runs to 14 residues. V was clipped by 5 bases and J by 7 bases; unmatched bases: 6. As DNA, the CDR3 is TGTGCCAGCAGTGAGACTAGCGGGAGTCGGGAGCAGTACTTC. Translating gives CASSETSGSREQYF.

CDR3 protein: CASSVGTSGSNEQFF. Here the CDR3 DNA reads TGTGCCAGCAGCGTAGGGACTAGCGGGAGCAATGAGCAGTTCTTC. The chain joins TRBV2 to TRBJ2-1; 14 nucleotides line up with TRBD2. The ends lost 6 bases at V and 6 bases at J; junction bases unmatched: 4. The CDR3 sequence is 15 residues long. CDR1 and CDR2 from the germline V gene are SNHLY and FYNNEI. The full variable domain, its missing parts supplied by reference TRBV2 and TRBJ2-1, is EPEVTQTPSHQVTQMGQEVILRCVPISNHLYFYWYRQILGQKVEFLVSFYNNEISEKSEIFDDQFSVERPDGSNFTLKIRSTKLEDSAMYFCASSVGTSGSNEQFFGPGTRLTVL.

This clone was recorded only once. The V call is TRBV27, the J call TRBJ2-7; 8 bases map to TRBD2. Germline V gene sequence: CDR1 MNHEY, CDR2 SMNVEV (reference sequence). The CDR3 extends over 14 amino acids. The J segment lost 2 bases and the V segment lost 5 bases, leaving 5 bases of the junction unmatched. CDR3 nucleotide sequence: TGTGCCAGCAGTGTAGCGGGACCTACCTACGAGCAGTACTTC. This codes for CASSVAGPTYEQYF.

The V gene is TRBV25-1, the J gene TRBJ1-6; unclear D gene. Germline V gene lookup returns CDR1 MGHDK and CDR2 SYGVNS. The V end was cut by 9 bases, the J end by 5 bases, with 14 bases between. CDR3 length: 14 amino acids. CDR3 loop: CASREGGNNSPLHF. The CDR3 region has the DNA TGTGCCAGTCGGGAGGGAGGCAATAATTCACCCCTCCACTTT.

This chain uses TRBV4-3 with TRBJ2-2; D possibly corresponds to TRBD1 (5 bases). The germline V gene encodes CDR1 LGHNA and CDR2 YSLEER. The CDR3 sequence is 15 residues long. With 0 bases removed from V and 4 bases from J, the gap between germline ends came to 9 bases. CDR3 DNA: TGCGCCAGCAGCCAAGACAGGGTAGCCACCGGGGAGCTGTTTTTT. It yields the protein CASSQDRVATGELFF.